Listed here are 6 T cell receptor beta chains from one sample, sequenced in a study of spatial heterogeneity in lung cancer. Time point of the sample: blood at routine non-recurrence follow-up after resection. TCRdb re-called the 5' RACE reads through MiXCR, storing one row per CDR3 protein. The repertoire holds 25,000 to 35,000 distinct CDR3 sequences, less than 11% seen once, with 28% in the top ten. The source material was PBMCs, sampled at follow-up. These receptors all come from a female donor with early-stage non-small cell lung cancer.

There are many counts of this clonotype. The chain joins TRBV5-1 to TRBJ2-4, with D unresolved. The CDR3 loop spans 11 amino acids. V was clipped by 3 bases and J by 10 bases, with 8 bases between them. Germline loops: CDR1 SGHRS, CDR2 YFSETQ. The DNA of the CDR3 is TGCGCCAGCAGCTCCGGACCTATTCAGTACTTC. It yields the protein CASSSGPIQYF.

The chain uses TRBV5-1 and TRBJ1-6; the D is unclear. The V end lost 4 bases, the J end lost 8 bases, and 10 bases lay between the germline ends. CDR3 length: 13 amino acids. Germline CDR1 SGHRS, CDR2 YFSETQ. The CDR3 DNA follows: TGCGCCAGCAGCGCGGACGGGGATTCACCCCTCCACTTT. This gives the protein CASSADGDSPLHF.

V is TRBV7-3 and J is TRBJ1-1; D remains unclear. CDR3 length: 13 residues. Deletions cut 5 bases from V and 6 bases from J, with 13 bases between. Germline loops: CDR1 SGHTA, CDR2 FQGTGA. DNA of the CDR3: TGTGCCAGCAGCGAGACGGGTCAGGCTGAAGCTTTCTTT. This gives the protein CASSETGQAEAFF.

Comment on this clonotype: One junction end does not reproduce the germline sequence, and a read error may be involved. This rearrangement joins TRBV7-9 to TRBJ1-1; 9 bases are shared with TRBD1. Germline V lookup: CDR1 SEHNR, CDR2 FQNEAQ (reference sequence). The CDR3 length is 14 residues. Here the CDR3 reads CVSSLQGAVTEAFF. The CDR3 bases are TGTGTCAGCAGCTTACAGGGGGCGGTCACTGAAGCTTTCTTT.

This clonotype came up many times. The chain joins TRBV11-3 to TRBJ2-7, with TRBD1 matching 7 bases. The trim removed 5 bases at V and 2 bases at J, leaving 3 bases unmatched. Germline CDR1 and CDR2: SGHNT and YENEEA. This CDR3 spans 13 amino acids. Here the CDR3 reads CASSQQGTYEQYF. The CDR3 nucleotides read TGTGCCAGCAGCCAACAGGGGACCTACGAGCAGTACTTC. The full variable domain, rest sourced from reference TRBV11-3 and TRBJ2-7, is EAGVVQSPRYKIIEKKQPVAFWCNPISGHNTLYWYLQNLGQGPELLIRYENEEAVDDSQLPKDRFSAERLKGVDSTLKIQPAELGDSAVYLCASSQQGTYEQYFGPGTRLTVT.

Comment on this clonotype: Germline is not matched at one junction end, which may reflect a read error. The rearrangement uses TRBV28 and TRBJ2-1; TRBD2 might be the D (6 bases). CDR3 length: 15 amino acids. Germline assignment: CDR1 MDHEN and CDR2 SYDVKM. CDR3 region: CASRSTGLGYNVQFF. CDR3 nucleotide sequence: TGTGCCAGCAGATCAACGGGACTTGGCTACAATGTGCAGTTCTTC. Variable domain in full (rest from reference TRBV28 and TRBJ2-1): DVKVTQSSRYLVKRTGEKVFLECVQDMDHENMFWYRQDPGLGLRLIYFSYDVKMKEKGDIPEGYSVSREKKERFSLILESASTNQTSMYLCASRSTGLGYNVQFFGPGTRLTVL.